The 11 T cell receptor beta chains below were found in one sample sequenced in a study of CD8 T cells in Susac syndrome. Roughly 0.5 to 1 ug RNA was reverse transcribed with random hexamers. Each CDR3 protein gets one entry after TCRdb re-called the immunoSEQ multiplex PCR reads with MiXCR. The sample has 200,000 to 250,000 distinct CDR3 sequences; 90% to 95% are singletons. The material sequenced was CD8+ T cells from PBMCs. The receptors were sampled from a human donor with multiple sclerosis.

The chain is built from TRBV6-2 or TRBV6-3 and TRBJ1-5; D unresolved. The germline gives CDR1 MNHEY, CDR2 SVGEGT. The CDR3 runs 14 residues. V was shortened by 2 bases and J by 7 bases, with 12 bases between the two germline ends. The CDR3 region is CASSYPTAAQPQHF. The CDR3 bases are TGTGCCAGCAGTTACCCGACGGCGGCGCAGCCCCAGCATTTT.

This rearrangement joins TRBV5-6 to TRBJ2-3; D could derive from TRBD1 or TRBD2 (5 bases each). Germline V lookup: CDR1 SGHDT, CDR2 YYEEEE. V was cut by 3 bases and J by 1 base, with 9 bases left in between. The CDR3 is made up of 14 amino acids. CDR3 in DNA: TGTGCCAGCAGCTGGGACGGCCGCACAGATACGCAGTATTTT. This encodes CASSWDGRTDTQYF.

This rearrangement joins TRBV7-9 to TRBJ2-2, with TRBD2 matching over 9 bases. Germline V gives CDR1 SEHNR, CDR2 FQNEAQ (reference sequence). The CDR3 is 15 amino acids. Losses at the gene ends were 4 bases for V and 5 bases for J; bases not matched to a gene: 5. CDR3 residues: CASSSAGGPTGELFF. The CDR3 nucleotides are TGTGCCAGCAGCTCGGCGGGAGGGCCTACCGGGGAGCTGTTTTTT.

The V gene is TRBV9, the J gene TRBJ1-1; D is possibly TRBD1 (5 bases). The CDR3 totals 13 residues. V was cut by 4 bases and J by 8 bases, with 15 bases left in between. Germline V gene data show CDR1 as SGDLS and CDR2 as YYNGEE. CDR3 loop: CASSPRTGGEAFF. Written as DNA, the CDR3 is TGTGCCAGCAGCCCCCGAACAGGCGGAGAAGCTTTCTTT.

The rearrangement joins TRBV20-1 to TRBJ1-1; D call uncertain. In germline, CDR1 is DFQATT, CDR2 SNEGSKA (reference sequence). This CDR3 has 14 residues. The V gene lost 6 bases and the J gene lost 1 base, with 15 bases spanning the gap. The CDR3 spells CSAKTDTGNTEAFF. The DNA of the CDR3 is TGCAGTGCCAAGACCGACACTGGGAACACTGAAGCTTTCTTT.

The chain employs TRBV30 and TRBJ2-6; 8 bases are shared with TRBD2. CDR3 length equals 17 residues. Germline V CDR1 and CDR2: GTSNPN, SVGIG (reference sequence). V gave up 1 base and J gave up 0 bases; unmatched junction bases: 5. CDR3 sequence reads: CAWSGPTSASGANVLTF. CDR3 sequence (DNA): TGTGCCTGGAGTGGACCGACTAGCGCCTCTGGGGCCAACGTCCTGACTTTC.

The gene calls are TRBV5-4 and TRBJ2-5, with D possibly TRBD1 on 6 matching bases. The CDR3 extends over 15 amino acids. The germline CDR1 and CDR2 sequences are SGHNT and YYREEE (reference sequence). V lost 5 bases to trimming and J lost 5 bases, with 19 bases between them. The CDR3 nucleotides read TGTGCCAGCAGGAACTGGGCAGGGGTATTCGAGACCCAGTACTTC. As protein: CASRNWAGVFETQYF.

V is TRBV12-3 or TRBV12-4 and J is TRBJ2-5; 8 nucleotides agree with TRBD1. V shed 4 bases, J shed 5 bases, and the junction held 9 bases outside the gene matches. The CDR3 spans 15 residues. The CDR3 nucleotides read TGTGCCAGCAGTTCTAGTGACAGGGGATGGGAGACCCAGTACTTC. It encodes CASSSSDRGWETQYF.

The chain joins TRBV4-1 to TRBJ2-1; D unresolved. CDR1 is MGHRA, CDR2 YSYEKL, per germline. The CDR3 consists of 14 residues. Trimming left V 3 bases short and J 8 bases short, with 14 bases between. CDR3: CASSHRTPGYEQFF. The CDR3 DNA follows: TGCGCCAGCAGCCACCGGACCCCTGGGTATGAGCAGTTCTTC.

Only one count was recorded for this clonotype. The rearrangement joins TRBV11-2 to TRBJ2-5; D gene unclear. Germline V CDR1 and CDR2: SGHAT, FQNNGV. The CDR3 extends over 13 amino acids. With 1 base removed from V and 3 bases from J, the gap between germline ends came to 6 bases. The DNA of the CDR3 is TGTGCCAGCAGCTTAGTCAGTAAAGAGACCCAGTACTTC. Its translation: CASSLVSKETQYF.

The chain recombines TRBV4-1 with TRBJ1-3, with 8 bases aligning to TRBD1. The CDR3 contains 14 residues. V lost 4 bases, J lost 8 bases, and 7 bases stayed unmatched. CDR1 is MGHRA and CDR2 is YSYEKL in the germline V gene. CDR3 DNA sequence: TGCGCCAGCAGCCTCGGGACAGGCGGGGACACCATATATTTT. Residues: CASSLGTGGDTIYF.